Listed below are T cell receptor beta chains from one sample, sequenced in a study of PD-1 blockade in mismatch repair-deficient tumors. Repertoires were generated with immunoSEQ multiplex PCR, while TCRdb's copy carries only in-frame clones and drops some. The sample has 77,000 or so clones; approximately 80% are singletons. The sequenced sample was peripheral blood, obtained 44 weeks after starting pembrolizumab. These receptors originate from an adult with mismatch repair-deficient cancer. Each CDR3 is given with its conserved first and last residue. Fields, in order: D gene, V gene, clone size, J gene, CDR3 DNA, CDR3 protein. The D gene is left open where the match is weak. A row's size may be missing; if present it is once, few, many or a size class.

d_call: -; v_call: TRBV15; clone_size: -; j_call: TRBJ1-2; cdr3_nt: TGTGCCACCAGCAGCAGACGGGACATGGATTCTGGGGGCACCTTC; cdr3_aa: CATSSRRDMDSGGTF
d_call: TRBD2; v_call: TRBV5-1; clone_size: -; j_call: TRBJ2-3; cdr3_nt: TGCGCCAGCAGCCGGAGCGGGGGAAGCACAGATACGCAGTATTTT; cdr3_aa: CASSRSGGSTDTQYF
d_call: TRBD2; v_call: TRBV11-2; clone_size: -; j_call: TRBJ2-3; cdr3_nt: TGTGCCAGCAGCTTAGGGATAGCGGGAGGCCCCACAGATACGCAGTATTTT; cdr3_aa: CASSLGIAGGPTDTQYF
d_call: -; v_call: TRBV7-8; clone_size: -; j_call: TRBJ2-7; cdr3_nt: TGTGCCAGCAGCTACAGCCGGGACACCTACGAGCAGTACTTC; cdr3_aa: CASSYSRDTYEQYF
d_call: -; v_call: TRBV4-1; clone_size: -; j_call: TRBJ2-7; cdr3_nt: TGCGCCAGCAGCCAAGTGGTATCGGGAAGCTCCTACGAGCAGTACTTC; cdr3_aa: CASSQVVSGSSYEQYF
d_call: -; v_call: TRBV19; clone_size: few; j_call: TRBJ1-1; cdr3_nt: TGTGCCAGTAGAGGCAGAAGGGAGAACACTGAAGCTTTCTTT; cdr3_aa: CASRGRRENTEAFF
d_call: -; v_call: TRBV29-1; clone_size: -; j_call: TRBJ2-3; cdr3_nt: TGCAGCGTGGTAGAGGGCGGCGAACAGTATTTT; cdr3_aa: CSVVEGGEQYF
d_call: -; v_call: TRBV5-1; clone_size: -; j_call: TRBJ1-1; cdr3_nt: TGCGCCAGCAGCGAGGGCGGGCGGACTGAAGCTTTCTTT; cdr3_aa: CASSEGGRTEAFF
d_call: -; v_call: TRBV19; clone_size: -; j_call: TRBJ1-3; cdr3_nt: TGTGCCAGTAGTATGGCGGCTTCCTCTGGAAACACCATATATTTT; cdr3_aa: CASSMAASSGNTIYF
d_call: TRBD2; v_call: TRBV11-2; clone_size: -; j_call: TRBJ2-1; cdr3_nt: TGTGCCAGCAGCTTAGGAAGAAAAATAGCGGGGGGGTCCTACAATGAGCAGTTCTTC; cdr3_aa: CASSLGRKIAGGSYNEQFF
d_call: TRBD1; v_call: TRBV6-5; clone_size: -; j_call: TRBJ1-3; cdr3_nt: TGTGCCAGCAGTTTACAGGGGACAGGAAACACCATATATTTT; cdr3_aa: CASSLQGTGNTIYF
d_call: TRBD2; v_call: TRBV6-5; clone_size: -; j_call: TRBJ2-7; cdr3_nt: TGTGCCAGCAGTTCCCCCCGCGGGAGTTTCGTCCACGAGCAGTACTTC; cdr3_aa: CASSSPRGSFVHEQYF
d_call: TRBD2; v_call: TRBV6-5; clone_size: few; j_call: TRBJ2-5; cdr3_nt: TGTGCCAGCAGACCTCTCCTCGCGGGAGGGGAGACCCAGTACTTC; cdr3_aa: CASRPLLAGGETQYF
d_call: -; v_call: TRBV7-2; clone_size: -; j_call: TRBJ1-5; cdr3_nt: TGTGCCAGCAGCTTAGGGAGGGGGGTTTTAGGGAGCAATCAGCCCCAGCATTTT; cdr3_aa: CASSLGRGVLGSNQPQHF
d_call: -; v_call: TRBV18; clone_size: -; j_call: TRBJ1-4; cdr3_nt: TGTGCCAGCTCACCACGGGGAAGTGCCGAAAATGAAAAACTGTTTTTT; cdr3_aa: CASSPRGSAENEKLFF
d_call: -; v_call: TRBV5-6; clone_size: -; j_call: TRBJ2-3; cdr3_nt: TGTGCCAGCAGCTTGGGCGCCCACACAGATACGCAGTATTTT; cdr3_aa: CASSLGAHTDTQYF
d_call: -; v_call: TRBV7-8; clone_size: -; j_call: TRBJ2-7; cdr3_nt: TGTGCCAGCAGCTTAGTGGGTAGCAGCTCCTACGAGCAGTACTTC; cdr3_aa: CASSLVGSSSYEQYF
d_call: -; v_call: TRBV5-1; clone_size: -; j_call: TRBJ1-1; cdr3_nt: TGCGCCAGCAGCTTGGCTACGACGGCGAACACTGAAGCTTTCTTT; cdr3_aa: CASSLATTANTEAFF
d_call: TRBD2; v_call: TRBV5-1; clone_size: -; j_call: TRBJ2-5; cdr3_nt: TGCGCCAGCAGCCCGGGACTAGCGGGGGCTACCCAAGAGACCCAGTACTTC; cdr3_aa: CASSPGLAGATQETQYF
d_call: TRBD1; v_call: TRBV2; clone_size: -; j_call: TRBJ1-2; cdr3_nt: TGTGCCAGCACCCGACAGGGCCAGAGCTATGGCTACACCTTC; cdr3_aa: CASTRQGQSYGYTF
d_call: -; v_call: TRBV4-3; clone_size: -; j_call: TRBJ1-4; cdr3_nt: TGCGCCAGCAGCCAAGATATAGAAACGGGAAATGAAAAACTGTTTTTT; cdr3_aa: CASSQDIETGNEKLFF
d_call: TRBD2; v_call: TRBV5-1; clone_size: -; j_call: TRBJ2-5; cdr3_nt: TGCGCCAGCAGCGCGAATAGCGGGGGCCAAGAGACCCAGTACTTC; cdr3_aa: CASSANSGGQETQYF
d_call: -; v_call: TRBV11-3; clone_size: -; j_call: TRBJ1-2; cdr3_nt: TGTGCCAGCAGCTTAGGAGGAGTAGGCTACACCTTC; cdr3_aa: CASSLGGVGYTF
d_call: -; v_call: TRBV27; clone_size: -; j_call: TRBJ1-2; cdr3_nt: TGTGCCAGCAGTACCGGACAGTTAGCTAACTATGGCTACACCTTC; cdr3_aa: CASSTGQLANYGYTF
d_call: -; v_call: TRBV5-3; clone_size: -; j_call: TRBJ2-5; cdr3_nt: TGTGCCAGAAGCCCGTTCCGCCTGGAGTGCCAAGAGACCCAGTACTTC; cdr3_aa: CARSPFRLECQETQYF
d_call: -; v_call: TRBV25-1; clone_size: -; j_call: TRBJ1-1; cdr3_nt: TGTGCCAGCCCTTTCCCTTTGGGCACTGAAGCTTTCTTT; cdr3_aa: CASPFPLGTEAFF
d_call: -; v_call: TRBV19; clone_size: once; j_call: TRBJ2-6; cdr3_nt: TGTGCCAGTAGTCGGTCTGGGGCCAACGTCCTGACTTTC; cdr3_aa: CASSRSGANVLTF
d_call: -; v_call: TRBV9; clone_size: -; j_call: TRBJ1-1; cdr3_nt: TGTGCCAGCAGCGCGGGACAAATGAACACTGAAGCTTTCTTT; cdr3_aa: CASSAGQMNTEAFF